This TCR beta chain comes out of a study of T cells in Graves' hyperthyroidism and ophthalmopathy. Overall study: Peripheral blood was taken when the disease was first diagnosed, before any treatment began.

Germline loops: CDR1 MGHRA, CDR2 YSYEKL. The germline V and J ends were trimmed by 1 base and 6 bases, with 19 bases remaining between them. The length of the CDR3 is 16 residues. Fresh peripheral blood, 10 ml, yielded the PBMCs. Amplified TCR beta CDR3 regions came from RNA transcripts. First-round RT-PCR with HTBI primers amplified the TCR CDR3 region. TCRdb re-derived calls from the multiplex PCR reads in MiXCR, one entry per CDR3 protein. The table lists under 400,000 distinct CDR3 sequences, over 15% of them singletons. The table lists this clonotype with many counts. What it binds is unknown. Study conclusions and caveats: Ophthalmopathy stood apart from stable hyperthyroidism in a 13 V-J model. Most clonotypes expanded in thyroid above 0.001 were likewise present in blood.

Sequencing was performed on blood. The sequence derives from a woman aged 40 to 50 with Graves' ophthalmopathy. V is TRBV4-1 and J is TRBJ2-7; weak D call: TRBD2 (7 bases). The CDR3: CASSQVSGTKGGEQYF. CDR3 sequence (DNA): TGCGCCAGCAGCCAAGTGAGCGGGACCAAGGGGGGCGAGCAGTACTTC.